Listed below are T cell receptor beta chains from one sample, sequenced in a study of blood T cell repertoires in COVID-19. The repertoire was sequenced with immunoSEQ multiplex PCR; TCRdb's copy has only in-frame clones and lacks some. The sample lists 200,000 to 250,000 clones, approximately 80% occurring once. Source material: peripheral blood. Receptors were obtained from a young man with active or convalescent COVID-19. Both conserved end residues are part of each CDR3. Fields, in order: V gene, J gene, D gene, clone size, CDR3 protein, CDR3 DNA. The D gene is left open where the match is weak. Rows may omit the clone size; those that give it use once, few, many or a size class.

v_call: TRBV25-1
j_call: TRBJ1-2
d_call: -
clone_size: few
cdr3_aa: CASSGTGAGGYTF
cdr3_nt: TGTGCCAGCAGTGGAACAGGTGCCGGTGGCTACACCTTC

v_call: TRBV18
j_call: TRBJ2-7
d_call: TRBD2
clone_size: -
cdr3_aa: CASSPPMGGTHEQYF
cdr3_nt: TGTGCCAGCTCACCACCGATGGGGGGGACCCACGAGCAGTACTTC

v_call: TRBV4-2
j_call: TRBJ2-7
d_call: -
clone_size: -
cdr3_aa: CASSLSGSPGEQYF
cdr3_nt: TGTGCCAGCAGCCTTAGTGGGTCCCCGGGCGAGCAGTACTTC

v_call: TRBV28
j_call: TRBJ1-5
d_call: TRBD1
clone_size: -
cdr3_aa: CASRPGTGYSNVNPQHF
cdr3_nt: TGTGCCAGCAGGCCGGGGACAGGGTATTCGAACGTCAACCCCCAGCATTTT

v_call: TRBV4-3
j_call: TRBJ1-5
d_call: -
clone_size: -
cdr3_aa: CASSQLASNQPQHF
cdr3_nt: TGCGCCAGCAGCCAACTGGCTAGCAATCAGCCCCAGCATTTT

v_call: TRBV5-1
j_call: TRBJ2-7
d_call: TRBD2
clone_size: -
cdr3_aa: CASSLLGGGSSYEQYF
cdr3_nt: TGCGCCAGCAGCTTGTTGGGCGGGGGGAGCTCCTACGAGCAGTACTTC

v_call: TRBV28
j_call: TRBJ1-5
d_call: -
clone_size: -
cdr3_aa: CASSPFYSNQPQHF
cdr3_nt: TGTGCCAGCAGCCCTTTTTATAGCAATCAGCCCCAGCATTTT

v_call: TRBV19
j_call: TRBJ1-5
d_call: -
clone_size: -
cdr3_aa: CASSIVLYSNQPQHF
cdr3_nt: TGTGCCAGTAGTATTGTACTTTATAGCAATCAGCCCCAGCATTTT

v_call: TRBV4-3
j_call: TRBJ2-7
d_call: -
clone_size: -
cdr3_aa: CASSQEYSYEQYF
cdr3_nt: TGCGCCAGCAGCCAAGAGTACTCCTACGAGCAGTACTTC

v_call: TRBV6-2/TRBV6-3
j_call: TRBJ2-3
d_call: TRBD2
clone_size: once
cdr3_aa: CASSTPGLATDTQYF
cdr3_nt: TGTGCCAGCAGTACCCCGGGACTAGCGACAGATACGCAGTATTTT

v_call: TRBV7-2
j_call: TRBJ1-1
d_call: -
clone_size: once
cdr3_aa: CASTPTRSMNTEAFF
cdr3_nt: TGTGCCAGCACCCCCACGCGATCAATGAACACTGAAGCTTTCTTT

v_call: TRBV5-8
j_call: TRBJ2-2
d_call: -
clone_size: -
cdr3_aa: CASSPNQRTGELFF
cdr3_nt: TGTGCCAGCAGCCCGAATCAGCGGACCGGGGAGCTGTTTTTT

v_call: TRBV7-2
j_call: TRBJ2-7
d_call: TRBD1
clone_size: -
cdr3_aa: CASGGQGTYEQYF
cdr3_nt: TGTGCCAGCGGGGGACAGGGCACCTACGAGCAGTACTTC

v_call: TRBV7-6
j_call: TRBJ2-1
d_call: -
clone_size: once
cdr3_aa: CASFPSPGLSYNEQFF
cdr3_nt: TGTGCCAGCTTCCCCTCCCCGGGACTCTCCTACAATGAGCAGTTCTTC

v_call: TRBV11-1
j_call: TRBJ2-3
d_call: TRBD2
clone_size: -
cdr3_aa: CASSLASGIEDTQYF
cdr3_nt: TGTGCCAGCAGCTTGGCTAGCGGGATCGAGGATACGCAGTATTTT

v_call: TRBV5-1
j_call: TRBJ1-5
d_call: -
clone_size: once
cdr3_aa: CASSLVGGSNQPQHF
cdr3_nt: TGCGCCAGCAGCTTGGTGGGAGGCAGCAATCAGCCCCAGCATTTT

v_call: TRBV11-2
j_call: TRBJ2-1
d_call: TRBD2
clone_size: -
cdr3_aa: CASTQSLAGDYNEQFF
cdr3_nt: TGTGCCAGCACCCAATCCCTTGCGGGAGACTACAATGAGCAGTTCTTC

v_call: TRBV7-2
j_call: TRBJ2-7
d_call: -
clone_size: -
cdr3_aa: CASSLGSRGGGSYEQYF
cdr3_nt: TGTGCCAGCAGCTTAGGGTCCCGGGGAGGAGGGTCCTACGAGCAGTACTTC

v_call: TRBV24-1
j_call: TRBJ1-1
d_call: TRBD1
clone_size: -
cdr3_aa: CATSDSGTGNTEAFF
cdr3_nt: TGTGCCACCAGTGACTCCGGGACAGGGAACACTGAAGCTTTCTTT

v_call: TRBV28
j_call: TRBJ2-1
d_call: TRBD1
clone_size: -
cdr3_aa: CAAGGTGVNEQFF
cdr3_nt: TGTGCCGCAGGGGGGACAGGGGTCAATGAGCAGTTCTTC

v_call: TRBV29-1
j_call: TRBJ1-2
d_call: TRBD1
clone_size: few
cdr3_aa: CSVWAQGAFGYTF
cdr3_nt: TGCAGCGTTTGGGCACAGGGGGCTTTTGGCTACACCTTC

v_call: TRBV7-9
j_call: TRBJ2-1
d_call: TRBD2
clone_size: -
cdr3_aa: CASSLGTSPYNEQFF
cdr3_nt: TGTGCCAGCAGCTTAGGGACTAGCCCCTACAATGAGCAGTTCTTC